This paragraph reports one TCR beta chain. Its cognate antigen is unknown. These data come from a study of graft-versus-host responses after intestinal transplantation. Across the study: Recipients underwent multivisceral, liver-intestinal, or isolated intestinal transplants.

Profiling relied on immunoSEQ multiplex PCR, and the TCRdb table lists in-frame clones only, not all of them. The sample has about 9,600 clones, over 90% seen once. This CDR3 is built from 11 residues. With 5 bases removed from V and 10 bases from J, the gap between germline ends came to 11 bases. CDR1 is LNHDA, CDR2 SQIVND, per germline (reference sequence). Study-level findings and limits: GvH clones surfaced in recipient marrow, some emerging earlier in ileum or blood.

The source was PBMCs, collected 41 days after intestinal transplantation. This receptor was identified in a human patient who received an intestinal transplant, so some T cells may come from the graft donor. The chain joins TRBV19 to TRBJ1-1; the D gene is possibly TRBD1 (5 bases). CDR3 protein: CASSLGRGAFF. The CDR3 nucleotides are TGTGCCAGTAGTTTGGGGCGCGGAGCTTTCTTT.